The 20 T cell receptor beta chains reported below all come from one sample, sequenced in a study of T cells in Graves' hyperthyroidism and ophthalmopathy. The TCR beta CDR3 regions underwent amplification using RNA transcripts as the source. Carried out on the TCR CDR3, a first-round RT-PCR used the HTBI primer set. A single record per CDR3 protein comes from TCRdb applying MiXCR to the multiplex PCR reads. The sample lists approximately 410,000 distinct CDR3 sequences; over 12% were seen once. The source material was blood. Receptor source: a man between 18 and 35 years old with Graves' ophthalmopathy.

This rearrangement joins TRBV2 to TRBJ1-5; D gene ambiguous. The CDR3 totals 15 residues. V was cut by 5 bases and J by 1 base, with 12 bases left in between. CDR1 and CDR2 (germline): SNHLY, FYNNEI. The CDR3 region has the DNA TGTGCCAGCAGTCCCAGTGGGTTAAGCAATCAGCCCCAGCATTTT. This sequence encodes CASSPSGLSNQPQHF.

In its sample, this clonotype was seen many times. An end of the junction does not agree with germline; a read error may underlie this. The chain links TRBV11-2 to TRBJ2-3, with 9 positions matching TRBD2. Germline CDR1 is SGHAT and CDR2 is FQNNGV. CDR3 length: 16 residues. The CDR3 protein is CANSWGGGASTDTQYF. The CDR3 DNA sequence: TGTGCCAACAGCTGGGGCGGGGGGGCGAGCACAGATACGCAGTATTTT.

This clonotype was recorded many times. CDR3 in DNA: TGTGCCTGGACAGGGTGGGACACTGAAGCTTTCTTT. Its translation is CAWTGWDTEAFF. The chain carries TRBV30 and TRBJ1-1, with D maybe TRBD1 (5 bases). The germline CDR1 and CDR2 sequences are GTSNPN and SVGIG (reference sequence). Trimming left V 4 bases short and J 3 bases short, with 9 bases between. This CDR3 region has 12 residues.

About this clonotype: Its ends do not fully match the called genes, so a read error is possible. The chain joins TRBV6-5 to TRBJ1-5; D uncertain. This CDR3 comprises 16 residues. Germline assignment: CDR1 MNHEY and CDR2 SVGAGI. CDR3 region: CASSYSSLNSSQPQHF. The CDR3 DNA sequence: TGTGCCAGCAGTTACTCCTCGCTAAATAGCAGTCAGCCCCAGCATTTT.

The sample holds many counts of this clonotype. The chain couples TRBV2 to TRBJ2-1, with 9 bases that match TRBD1. The CDR3 extends over 15 amino acids. V dropped 8 bases and J dropped 0; count of bases not matched to a gene: 5. Looked up from germline, CDR1 is SNHLY and CDR2 is FYNNEI. CDR3 sequence reads: CASQQGASSYNEQFF. CDR3 sequence (DNA): TGTGCCAGCCAACAGGGGGCTAGCTCCTACAATGAGCAGTTCTTC.

This clonotype has ten or more counts. The chain has TRBV28 and TRBJ1-2; D possibly corresponds to TRBD1 (5 bases). V was pared by 10 bases and J by 4 bases, with 13 bases between. Germline CDR1 and CDR2: MDHEN and SYDVKM. This CDR3 comprises 12 residues. The CDR3 coding sequence is TGTGCCACCGGGGACGGGGTCTATGGCTACACCTTC. This translates into CATGDGVYGYTF.

The rearrangement uses TRBV19 and TRBJ2-7; D possibly matches TRBD1 or TRBD2 (6 bases each). CDR3 size: 13 residues. V dropped 10 bases and J dropped 7 bases, with 20 bases sitting between them. Germline assignment: CDR1 LNHDA and CDR2 SQIVND (reference sequence). As DNA, the CDR3 is TGTGCCACGGGGGCCGGGGGCCCCATAGAGCAGTACTTC. Protein sequence: CATGAGGPIEQYF.

This clonotype was picked up many times. The rearrangement uses TRBV7-6 and TRBJ2-2; 8 bases match TRBD1. The CDR3 length is 18 residues. The junction had 16 bases not matched to a gene; V was cut back by 5 bases and J by 5 bases. Germline CDR1 SGHVS, CDR2 FNYEAQ. Here the CDR3 reads CASSLAPLTGGRTGELFF. The CDR3 coding sequence is TGTGCCAGCAGCCTCGCCCCCCTAACAGGGGGAAGGACCGGGGAGCTGTTTTTT. Looking up the rest from reference TRBV7-6 and TRBJ2-2 gives the full variable domain: GAGVSQSPRYKVTKRGQDVALRCDPISGHVSLYWYRQALGQGPEFLTYFNYEAQQDKSGLPNDRFSAERPEGSISTLTIQRTEQRDSAMYRCASSLAPLTGGRTGELFFGEGSRLTVL.

The rearrangement uses TRBV7-9 and TRBJ1-1, with TRBD1 matching 7 bases. The CDR3 has 16 residues. The germline CDR1 and CDR2 sequences are SEHNR and FQNEAQ (reference sequence). The ends lost 5 bases at V and 6 bases at J; junction bases unmatched: 15. The CDR3: CASSTTRGQGLPEAFF. In DNA, the CDR3 is TGTGCCAGCAGCACCACAAGGGGGCAGGGTTTACCTGAAGCTTTCTTT.

This clonotype has a count of ten or more. The CDR3 is CASSTTGTGGMETQYF. Written as DNA, the CDR3 is TGTGCCAGCAGTACGACCGGGACAGGGGGCATGGAGACCCAGTACTTC. The chain is built from TRBV6-1 and TRBJ2-5, with 12 nucleotides matching TRBD1. This CDR3 is built from 16 residues. J was trimmed by 5 bases and V by 5 bases; bases with no gene match: 9. Germline CDR1 and CDR2: MNHNS and SASEGT.

This clonotype was counted many times. CDR3 region: CASTVLATSTDTQYF. CDR3 nucleotides: TGTGCCAGCACGGTACTAGCGACTAGCACAGATACGCAGTATTTT. The rearrangement joins TRBV2 to TRBJ2-3, with 7 nucleotides matching TRBD2. CDR1 and CDR2 (germline): SNHLY, FYNNEI. The CDR3 contains 15 residues. The V gene end was trimmed by 7 bases and the J gene end by 0 bases; junction bases not matched to a gene: 7.

This clonotype occurred many times. V gene TRBV2 combines with J gene TRBJ1-1, with D uncertain. The CDR3 has 13 amino acids. Germline-derived CDR1 and CDR2 are SNHLY and FYNNEI. The germline V and J ends were trimmed by 2 bases and 1 base, with 5 bases remaining between them. This CDR3 reads CASSENTNTEAFF. CDR3 in DNA: TGTGCCAGCAGTGAAAACACGAACACTGAAGCTTTCTTT. The full variable domain, completed using reference TRBV2 and TRBJ1-1, is EPEVTQTPSHQVTQMGQEVILRCVPISNHLYFYWYRQILGQKVEFLVSFYNNEISEKSEIFDDQFSVERPDGSNFTLKIRSTKLEDSAMYFCASSENTNTEAFFGQGTRLTVV.

There are many counts of this clonotype. The gene calls are TRBV9 and TRBJ2-1, with D perhaps matching TRBD1 or TRBD2 (5 bases each). This CDR3 contains 18 residues. V lost 2 bases, J lost 0 bases, and 18 bases lay in between. Germline CDR1 and CDR2: SGDLS and YYNGEE. CDR3 nucleotide sequence: TGTGCCAGCAGCGTGGACGCCCCGGGACCGGGCTCCTACAATGAGCAGTTCTTC. Translating gives CASSVDAPGPGSYNEQFF.

With respect to this clonotype: It may be a read error: a sequence one base away is much more abundant. This chain joins TRBV18 and TRBJ2-1; 12 bases align to TRBD1. This CDR3 comprises 14 residues. Germline loops: CDR1 KGHSH, CDR2 LQKENI. As DNA, the CDR3 is TGTGCCAGCCAGGGACAGGGGGCCAGCAATGAGCAGTCCTTC. Its translation is CASQGQGASNEQSF.

This clonotype has a handful of counts. This rearrangement joins TRBV7-9 to TRBJ1-4; 8 nucleotides align to TRBD1. V trimming: 8 bases; J trimming: 8 bases; junction bases outside the gene matches: 19. The germline V gene encodes CDR1 SEHNR and CDR2 FQNEAQ (reference sequence). The CDR3 has 17 residues. Here the CDR3 DNA reads TGTGCCAGCCTATCGGGACAGGCCCACAAGCCGTACGAAAAACTGTTTTTT. It is translated as CASLSGQAHKPYEKLFF.

The chain joins TRBV7-9 to TRBJ2-7, with 7 bases lining up with TRBD1. The CDR3 loop spans 17 amino acids. Trimming at V came to 5 bases and at J to 4 bases, leaving 17 bases not matched to a gene. From germline, CDR1 is SEHNR and CDR2 FQNEAQ (reference sequence). CDR3 sequence (DNA): TGTGCCAGCAGCAGAATCGACAGGGTTGGCATGAGGTACGAGCAGTACTTC. Protein: CASSRIDRVGMRYEQYF.

Only a few counts were recorded for this clonotype. The chain combines TRBV14 with TRBJ2-2; TRBD2 is a possible D gene (5 bases). This CDR3 comprises 15 residues. V lost 4 bases, J lost 7 bases, and 16 bases lay in between. In germline, CDR1 is SGHDN, CDR2 FVKESK. CDR3 DNA: TGTGCCAGCAGCCCGGTCGCGCTAGCTGGCGGGGAGCTGTTTTTT. Protein sequence: CASSPVALAGGELFF.

Many counts were recorded for this clonotype. The rearrangement links TRBV11-2 to TRBJ2-5; tentatively, D is TRBD1 (6 bases). The CDR3 runs 15 residues. Germline-derived CDR1 and CDR2 are SGHAT and FQNNGV. The V end lost 6 bases, the J end lost 5 bases, and 19 bases lay between the germline ends. The CDR3 sequence is CASRTWGQGRETQYF. The CDR3 DNA is TGTGCCAGCAGGACATGGGGGCAGGGCAGGGAGACCCAGTACTTC.

This clonotype came up a few times. Written as DNA, the CDR3 is TGCGCCAGCAGCTTGGCCCCCCACAGGGAAAATGAAAAACTGTTTTTT. Translating gives CASSLAPHRENEKLFF. The genes are TRBV5-1 and TRBJ1-4, with TRBD1 as a possible D gene (6 bases). The V gene's germline CDR1 is SGHRS and CDR2 YFSETQ. The CDR3 sequence is 16 residues long. The V gene lost 0 bases and the J gene lost 5 bases, with 14 bases spanning the gap.

In this sample, this clonotype turned up a few times. The chain has TRBV12-3 or TRBV12-4 and TRBJ1-1; no reliable D call. The CDR3 loop spans 11 amino acids. V was clipped by 3 bases and J by 6 bases, with 5 bases between them. The CDR3 spells CASSFLPEAFF. The CDR3 bases are TGTGCCAGCAGTTTTTTGCCTGAAGCTTTCTTT.